A selection of T cell receptor beta chains follows, all from one sample in a study of cytomegalovirus exposure and HLA in healthy donors. Some clones are missing from TCRdb's copy, which holds only in-frame ones; the method was immunoSEQ multiplex PCR. The table lists 150,000 to 200,000 clones, around nine tenths of them singletons. The sequencing input was PBMCs. The source is a man between 18 and 35 years old in good health and CMV-seropositive. CDR3s include the opening cysteine and the closing phenylalanine or tryptophan. D genes are given only for firm matches. Some rows have no size entry. The others give once, few or many, or a class for an expanded clone.

size,D,J,V,CDR3,DNA
NA,TRBD1,TRBJ1-2,TRBV30,CAWSVPLDRRGFNYGYTF,TGTGCCTGGAGTGTGCCCTTGGACAGGAGGGGGTTTAACTATGGCTACACCTTC
NA,TRBD1,TRBJ1-4,TRBV6-5,CASSYDGTGGKKLFF,TGTGCCAGCAGTTACGACGGGACAGGGGGAAAAAAACTGTTTTTT
NA,TRBD2,TRBJ2-6,TRBV7-9,CASSSTSGSPGANVLTF,TGTGCCAGCAGCTCTACTAGCGGGAGCCCTGGGGCCAACGTCCTGACTTTC
NA,NA,TRBJ1-4,TRBV28,CASSLFREGEKLFF,TGTGCCAGCAGTTTATTCAGGGAGGGTGAAAAACTGTTTTTT
once,NA,TRBJ2-1,TRBV29-1,CSATTVTYNEQFF,TGCAGCGCCACGACAGTTACCTACAATGAGCAGTTCTTC
NA,NA,TRBJ2-1,TRBV27,CASSPSRVGEQFF,TGTGCCAGCAGCCCCTCGAGGGTGGGTGAGCAGTTCTTC
NA,NA,TRBJ2-7,TRBV28,CASISPRGQRYEQYF,TGTGCCAGCATAAGCCCGCGGGGGCAAAGGTACGAGCAGTACTTC
few,NA,TRBJ1-2,TRBV20-1,CSAMWGVYTF,TGCAGTGCTATGTGGGGGGTCTACACCTTC
NA,NA,TRBJ1-1,TRBV11-2,CASSLEQGAEAFF,TGTGCCAGCAGCTTAGAACAGGGCGCTGAAGCTTTCTTT
NA,NA,TRBJ2-7,TRBV20-1,CSASEGWEQYF,TGCAGTGCAAGTGAGGGTTGGGAGCAGTACTTC
NA,NA,TRBJ2-7,TRBV19,CASTNRRGRSPHEQYF,TGTGCCAGTACCAATCGCAGGGGCCGGTCCCCCCACGAGCAGTACTTC
NA,NA,TRBJ1-2,TRBV7-9,CASSFVEEGGYGYTF,TGTGCCAGCAGCTTTGTCGAGGAGGGCGGCTATGGCTACACCTTC
NA,TRBD2,TRBJ2-1,TRBV7-9,CASSSAREGSYNEQFF,TGTGCCAGCAGCTCCGCCAGGGAGGGGTCCTACAATGAGCAGTTCTTC
NA,TRBD2,TRBJ2-3,TRBV27,CASVATSGSSTDTQYF,TGTGCCAGCGTCGCGACTAGCGGGAGTAGCACAGATACGCAGTATTTT
NA,TRBD1,TRBJ1-2,TRBV19,CASRPGTGLLYGYTF,TGTGCCAGTAGGCCCGGGACAGGACTCCTCTATGGCTACACCTTC
NA,NA,TRBJ2-3,TRBV4-2,CASSQELAGTDTQYF,TGTGCCAGCAGCCAAGAACTAGCAGGCACAGATACGCAGTATTTT
NA,TRBD2,TRBJ2-3,TRBV11-3,CASSRRAGGGSDTQYF,TGTGCCAGCAGCCGAAGGGCGGGGGGTGGCTCAGATACGCAGTATTTT
NA,NA,TRBJ2-1,TRBV7-2,CASSLASEQFF,TGTGCCAGCAGCCTAGCGAGTGAGCAGTTCTTC
few,TRBD2,TRBJ2-7,TRBV27,CASTRSGAREQYF,TGTGCCAGCACCCGAAGCGGGGCTCGAGAGCAGTACTTC
few,NA,TRBJ1-2,TRBV15,CATSRDRQGGHYGYTF,TGTGCCACCAGCAGAGATCGCCAGGGCGGTCATTATGGCTACACCTTC
NA,NA,TRBJ2-4,TRBV5-4,CASSLGTSGSRGQNIQYF,TGTGCCAGCAGCTTGGGCACGAGCGGGAGTAGGGGGCAAAACATTCAGTACTTC
few,NA,TRBJ2-1,TRBV19,CASSQGLAPDNEQFF,TGTGCCAGTAGCCAAGGCTTAGCCCCGGACAATGAGCAGTTCTTC
NA,NA,TRBJ2-5,TRBV27,CASSKGETQYF,TGTGCCAGCAGCAAGGGGGAGACCCAGTACTTC
NA,TRBD1,TRBJ2-3,TRBV7-9,CASSLIKSGTGDTDTQYF,TGTGCCAGCAGCTTGATTAAATCCGGGACAGGGGACACAGATACGCAGTATTTT
NA,NA,TRBJ2-7,TRBV21-1,CASSPPRSYEQYF,TGTGCCAGCAGCCCACCTAGGAGCTACGAGCAGTACTTC
NA,TRBD2,TRBJ2-7,TRBV29-1,CSVEGGYSGRQYEQYF,TGCAGCGTTGAAGGAGGTTATAGCGGGCGCCAATACGAGCAGTACTTC
NA,NA,TRBJ2-7,TRBV4-2,CASSQDTGGGSYEQYF,TGTGCCAGCAGCCAAGATACGGGGGGCGGTTCCTACGAGCAGTACTTC